Shown below are 12 T cell receptor beta chains from a single sample sequenced in a study of Ad26.COV2.S vaccination and SARS-CoV-2 variants. The assay was immunoSEQ multiplex PCR, and TCRdb's table has in-frame clones only and misses some. The sample records 200,000 to 250,000 clones, around nine tenths being singletons. Treatment specified: 15 to 20 received Ad26.COV2.S at low or high dose, single or two shots; about 5 received placebo; per-sample allocation not given. Day 63 after the first injection of vaccine or placebo was the sampling time. Sequences were derived from peripheral blood, sampled in a trial of Ad26.COV2.S vaccine versus placebo. The receptors come from a person between 18 and 59 years old who received the Ad26.COV2.S COVID-19 vaccine or a placebo.

The CDR3 sequence: CSASAPRLTAYNEQFF. The DNA for the CDR3 is TGCAGTGCCAGTGCCCCCAGACTAACAGCCTACAATGAGCAGTTCTTC. This chain links TRBV20-1 with TRBJ2-1; D is perhaps TRBD2 (5 bases). From germline, CDR1 is DFQATT and CDR2 SNEGSKA (reference sequence). Trimming stripped 6 bases from V and 2 bases from J, with 20 bases between. The CDR3 is made up of 16 amino acids.

This rearrangement joins TRBV9 to TRBJ1-3, with D unclear. Germline assignment: CDR1 SGDLS and CDR2 YYNGEE. The CDR3 covers 15 residues. Trimming removed 6 bases at V and 4 bases at J, with 17 bases between. This CDR3 reads CASIRTKYKGNTIYF. For the CDR3, the DNA is TGTGCCAGCATACGGACGAAGTATAAAGGAAACACCATATATTTT.

This clone occurred once. The V gene is TRBV7-2, the J gene TRBJ1-1, with D perhaps TRBD1 (6 bases). Between the trimmed V and J ends, which lost 3 bases and 4 bases, there was a span of 18 bases. This CDR3 has 16 amino acids. CDR1 and CDR2 (germline): SGHTA, FQGNSA. The DNA for the CDR3 is TGTGCCAGCAGCTTGGCACCCCTTGGGGGGCCCACTGAAGCTTTCTTT. This codes for CASSLAPLGGPTEAFF.

This chain connects TRBV5-1 to TRBJ2-1, with 11 positions matching TRBD2. V was pared by 3 bases and J by 2 bases, with 1 base of the junction left unmatched. The CDR3 contains 15 residues. Germline V gene data show CDR1 as SGHRS and CDR2 as YFSETQ. The CDR3, as DNA: TGCGCCAGCAGCTATAGCGGGGGGGCCTACAATGAGCAGTTCTTC. This translates into CASSYSGGAYNEQFF.

The rearrangement joins TRBV7-9 to TRBJ1-1, with 8 bases lining up with TRBD1. This CDR3 region has 14 residues. CDR1 and CDR2 (germline): SEHNR, FQNEAQ (reference sequence). The V segment lost 1 base and the J segment 6 bases; nucleotides outside the gene matches: 4. CDR3 sequence reads: CASSLGTGRPEAFF. In nucleotides, the CDR3 is TGTGCCAGCAGCTTAGGGACAGGGAGGCCTGAAGCTTTCTTT.

Turning to this clone: Distinct nucleotide sequences in the sample also encode this CDR3. The V and J genes are TRBV11-3 and TRBJ2-7, with D unclear. Trimming left V 0 bases short and J 4 bases short, with 4 bases between. The germline V gene encodes CDR1 SGHNT and CDR2 YENEEA. CDR3 length equals 12 residues. CDR3 protein: CASSLDGYEQYF. The CDR3, as DNA: TGTGCCAGCAGCTTAGATGGATACGAGCAGTACTTC.

The rearrangement links TRBV27 to TRBJ1-1; D gene uncertain. Per germline, CDR1 MNHEY and CDR2 SMNVEV (reference sequence). This CDR3 is 13 amino acids long. Trimming removed 7 bases at V and 1 base at J, with 10 bases between. CDR3 DNA: TGTGCCAGCACCCGATGGGGGAACACTGAAGCTTTCTTT. Translated: CASTRWGNTEAFF.

The rearrangement links TRBV4-3 to TRBJ2-3; 9 bases match TRBD1. The V segment lost 4 bases and the J segment 2 bases; nucleotides outside the gene matches: 7. The germline V gene has CDR1 LGHNA and CDR2 YSLEER. The CDR3 contains 16 residues. The CDR3 protein is CASSPTWTGATDTQYF. The CDR3 region has the DNA TGCGCCAGCAGCCCGACTTGGACAGGGGCCACAGATACGCAGTATTTT.

The chain carries TRBV5-4 and TRBJ2-5, with 7 bases lining up with TRBD2. Germline CDR1 SGHNT, CDR2 YYREEE (reference sequence). This CDR3 has 15 amino acids. The trim removed 1 base at V and 2 bases at J, leaving 5 bases unmatched. CDR3: CASSLNGGTQETQYF. In DNA, the CDR3 is TGTGCCAGCAGCTTGAACGGGGGGACTCAAGAGACCCAGTACTTC.

This chain joins TRBV20-1 and TRBJ1-6; a possible D gene is TRBD1 (6 bases). The CDR3 is 12 amino acids. Germline V gene lookup returns CDR1 DFQATT and CDR2 SNEGSKA (reference sequence). With 3 bases removed from V and 15 bases from J, the gap between germline ends came to 15 bases. CDR3 loop: CSASLGAGVLHF. The CDR3 region has the DNA TGCAGTGCTAGTCTGGGGGCGGGGGTCCTCCACTTT.

The chain is built from TRBV4-3 and TRBJ2-4; no clear D. The V gene lost 1 base and the J gene lost 4 bases, with 8 bases spanning the gap. The CDR3 extends over 14 amino acids. CDR1 LGHNA and CDR2 YSLEER come from the germline V gene. CDR3: CASSQVTGKNIQYF. The DNA of the CDR3 is TGCGCCAGCAGCCAAGTGACCGGAAAAAACATTCAGTACTTC.

This chain connects TRBV5-6 to TRBJ1-2; possible D gene TRBD1, 5 bases. The ends were cut back, 0 bases at V and 8 bases at J, with 14 bases in the middle. The CDR3 is 14 residues long. Germline CDR1 SGHDT, CDR2 YYEEEE. The CDR3 nucleotides read TGTGCCAGCAGCTTGGCCCCAGGGAGGGAGGGCTACACCTTC. Its protein is CASSLAPGREGYTF.